The 5 T cell receptor beta chains reported below all come from one sample, sequenced in a study of radiation and T cells in renal cell carcinoma. Specified time point: blood 4 weeks post-SBRT, at nephrectomy. Treatment of the sample: 15 Gy SBRT to primary tumor, nephrectomy 4 weeks later. The repertoire was sequenced with immunoSEQ multiplex PCR; TCRdb's copy has only in-frame clones and lacks some. The sample has under 35,000 clones; 81% are singletons. The sample consisted of blood, taken from a patient whose treatment included radiotherapy and nephrectomy. The origin of the receptors is a man aged 55 to 70 with renal cell carcinoma.

This chain connects TRBV9 to TRBJ2-7, with 12 bases matching TRBD2. This CDR3 has 16 amino acids. The ends lost 0 bases at V and 5 bases at J; junction bases unmatched: 6. Germline V CDR1 and CDR2: SGDLS, YYNGEE. CDR3 sequence reads: CASSVAALAGGNEQYF. In DNA form, the CDR3 reads TGTGCCAGCAGCGTAGCTGCACTAGCGGGAGGCAACGAGCAGTACTTC.

The rearrangement joins TRBV10-3 to TRBJ2-1, with TRBD2 matching 9 bases. Looked up from germline, CDR1 is ENHRY and CDR2 is SYGVKD. The junction had 5 bases not matched to a gene; V was cut back by 8 bases and J by 6 bases. The CDR3 sequence is 13 residues long. This CDR3 is CAIAGGMGNEQFF. CDR3 nucleotide sequence: TGTGCCATCGCGGGAGGGATGGGCAATGAGCAGTTCTTC.

The CDR3 DNA is TGTGCCAGCAGCTTAGTGCAGGGTAGCGAGCAGTACTTC. It yields the protein CASSLVQGSEQYF. The V and J genes are TRBV7-8 and TRBJ2-7; TRBD1 might be the D (5 bases). The CDR3 contains 13 residues. CDR1 and CDR2 from the germline V gene are SGHVS and FQNEAQ. V was trimmed by 1 base and J by 6 bases, leaving 10 bases between them. Supplemented by reference TRBV7-8 and TRBJ2-7, the full variable domain reads GAGVSQSPRYKVAKRGQDVALRCDPISGHVSLFWYQQALGQGPEFLTYFQNEAQLDKSGLPSDRFFAERPEGSVSTLKIQRTQQEDSAVYLCASSLVQGSEQYFGPGTRLTVT.

The rearrangement joins TRBV4-1 to TRBJ2-7; 7 bases fit TRBD2. CDR1 and CDR2 from the germline V gene are MGHRA and YSYEKL. The V segment lost 4 bases and the J segment 6 bases; nucleotides outside the gene matches: 21. The CDR3 sequence is 18 residues long. The CDR3 sequence: CASSPKTSSLAEGLEQYF. CDR3 DNA sequence: TGCGCCAGCAGCCCCAAAACTTCATCCCTAGCGGAGGGGCTCGAGCAGTACTTC.

The genes are TRBV27 and TRBJ1-3; the D is unclear. V was trimmed by 6 bases and J by 2 bases, leaving 14 bases between them. The CDR3 has 15 residues. CDR1 MNHEY and CDR2 SMNVEV come from the germline V gene (reference sequence). CDR3 loop: CASRPGYLAGNTIYF. CDR3 bases: TGTGCCAGCAGGCCAGGATACTTGGCTGGAAACACCATATATTTT.